The entry that follows covers one TCR beta chain sequence. Its antigen is currently unknown. The sample is drawn from a study of CD8 T cell repertoires and HIV-1 epitope variants. Whole-study context: Epitopes were three Gag families plus Nef HW9 and YT9.

The CDR3 extends over 13 amino acids. Germline values: CDR1 SEHNR, CDR2 FQNEAQ (reference sequence). Deletions cut 3 bases from V and 1 base from J, with 7 bases between. Libraries were prepared by immunoSEQ multiplex PCR; TCRdb keeps only in-frame clonotypes and omits some of them. In the table there are 5,000 or so clones, over 60% of which are singletons. This chain joins TRBV7-9 and TRBJ2-7; D ambiguous. This clonotype was sampled from a male donor with HIV. Sequences were obtained from cultured CD8+ T cells derived from PBMCs. CDR3 nucleotide sequence: TGTGCCAGCAGCTTCGAGGCGTCCTACGAGCAGTACTTC. Encoded protein: CASSFEASYEQYF.